The T cell receptor (beta chain) under discussion was sequenced for a study of blood T cell repertoires in COVID-19. On the study more broadly: The origin of the acute and convalescent COVID-19 samples was the United States, Italy and Spain.

How the authors handled the data: Nucleated cell number was recorded as an estimate derived from reference gene primer amplification. Generated by immunoSEQ multiplex PCR, the TCRdb table keeps only in-frame clones and is missing some. V and J calls and clone size come straight from that table; D and trimming were deduced from the DNA. Of 150,000 or so clones listed, 60% to 85% are singletons. In germline, CDR1 is SGHDN, CDR2 FVKESK. The junction had 6 bases not matched to a gene; V was cut back by 4 bases and J by 1 base. The CDR3 runs to 15 residues. The sequencing sample was made of peripheral blood. The V gene is TRBV14, the J gene TRBJ1-1; TRBD1 agrees at 7 bases. The receptor's source is a woman of 80 years or more with active or convalescent COVID-19. In DNA, the CDR3 is TGTGCCAGCAGCCCTATAGACAGGGCGAACACTGAAGCTTTCTTT. Translated, it gives CASSPIDRANTEAFF.